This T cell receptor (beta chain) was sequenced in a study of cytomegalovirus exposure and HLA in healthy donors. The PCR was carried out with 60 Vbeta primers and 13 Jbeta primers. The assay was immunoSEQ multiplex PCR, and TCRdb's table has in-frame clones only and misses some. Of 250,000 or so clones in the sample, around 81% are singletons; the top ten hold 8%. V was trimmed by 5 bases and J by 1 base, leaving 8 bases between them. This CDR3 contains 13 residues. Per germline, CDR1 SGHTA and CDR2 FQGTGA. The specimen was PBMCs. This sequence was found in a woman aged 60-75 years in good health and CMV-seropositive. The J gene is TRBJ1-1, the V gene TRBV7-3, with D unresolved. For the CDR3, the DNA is TGTGCCAGCAGCCGAGGGCCGAACACTGAAGCTTTCTTT. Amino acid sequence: CASSRGPNTEAFF.